This TCR beta chain was retrieved from a study of T-cell reconstitution after alpha-beta-depleted transplantation in children. Regarding the study as a whole: Recipient T cells and thymic progenitors that survived gave rise to the high TCRbeta diversity observed at day 60 in some patients.

The CDR3 runs to 15 residues. V lost 4 bases and J lost 4; bases outside the gene matches: 6. This clonotype was picked up many times. No antigen is known for it. The TCRbeta library incorporated unique molecular identifiers. TCRdb used MiXCR to reprocess the PCR reads, holding one entry per CDR3 protein. The sample has 750,000 to 950,000 distinct CDR3 sequences, about 15% seen once. The gene calls are TRBV12-3 or TRBV12-4 and TRBJ1-3; 8 positions match TRBD1. The receptor comes from a male patient between 5 and 17 years old who had a stem cell transplant for acute lymphoblastic leukemia, so the T cells may come from the graft donor. The material was PBMCs, mostly from graft donor cells, obtained 360 days after TCRalphabeta/CD19-depleted stem cell transplant. The CDR3 region is CASSSPRDRGNTIYF. The CDR3 nucleotides are TGTGCCAGCAGTTCCCCCCGGGACAGGGGAAACACCATATATTTT.